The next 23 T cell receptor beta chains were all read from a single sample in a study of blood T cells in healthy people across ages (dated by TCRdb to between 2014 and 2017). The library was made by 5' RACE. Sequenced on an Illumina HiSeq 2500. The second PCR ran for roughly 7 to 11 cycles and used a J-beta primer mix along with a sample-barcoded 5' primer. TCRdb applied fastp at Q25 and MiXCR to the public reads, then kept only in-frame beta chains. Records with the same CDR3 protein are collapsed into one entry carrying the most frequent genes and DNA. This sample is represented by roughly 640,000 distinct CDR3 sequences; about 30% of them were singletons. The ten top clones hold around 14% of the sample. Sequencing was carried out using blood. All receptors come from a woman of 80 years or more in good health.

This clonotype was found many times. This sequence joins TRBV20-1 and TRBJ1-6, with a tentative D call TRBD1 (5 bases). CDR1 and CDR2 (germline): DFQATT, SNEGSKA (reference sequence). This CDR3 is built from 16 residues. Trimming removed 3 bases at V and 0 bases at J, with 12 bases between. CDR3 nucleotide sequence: TGCAGTGCTAGCGAGAAGGGGAGCTCCTATAATTCACCCCTCCACTTT. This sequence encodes CSASEKGSSYNSPLHF.

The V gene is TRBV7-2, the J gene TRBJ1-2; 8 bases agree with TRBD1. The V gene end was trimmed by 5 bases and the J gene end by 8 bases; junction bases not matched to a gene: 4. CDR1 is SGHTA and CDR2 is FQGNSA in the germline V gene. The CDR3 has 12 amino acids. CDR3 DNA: TGTGCCAGCAGCAGACAGGGGAACGGCTACACCTTC. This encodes CASSRQGNGYTF.

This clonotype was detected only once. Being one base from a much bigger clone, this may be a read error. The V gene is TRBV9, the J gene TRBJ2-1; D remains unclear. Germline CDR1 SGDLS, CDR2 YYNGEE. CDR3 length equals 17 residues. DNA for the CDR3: TGTGCCTGCAGCGTGGACCTTTACTCCGGGCGCAACAATGAGCAGTTCTTC. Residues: CACSVDLYSGRNNEQFF.

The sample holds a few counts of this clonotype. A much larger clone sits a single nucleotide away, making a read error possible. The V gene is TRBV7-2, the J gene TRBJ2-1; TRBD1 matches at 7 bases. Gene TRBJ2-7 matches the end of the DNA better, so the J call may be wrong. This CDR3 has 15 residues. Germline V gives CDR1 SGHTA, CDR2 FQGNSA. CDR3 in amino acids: CASSLRGPPYNEQYF. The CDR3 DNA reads TGTGCCAGCAGCTTAAGGGGGCCTCCCTACAATGAGCAGTACTTC.

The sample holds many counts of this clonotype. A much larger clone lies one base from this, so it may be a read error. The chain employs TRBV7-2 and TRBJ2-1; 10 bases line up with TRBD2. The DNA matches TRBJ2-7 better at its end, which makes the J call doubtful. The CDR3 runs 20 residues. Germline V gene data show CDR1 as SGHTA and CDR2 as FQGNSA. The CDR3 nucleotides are TGTGCCAGCAGCCCCCCAGCGTCTAGCGGGGGACGTGGGTCCTACAATGAGCAGTACTTC. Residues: CASSPPASSGGRGSYNEQYF.

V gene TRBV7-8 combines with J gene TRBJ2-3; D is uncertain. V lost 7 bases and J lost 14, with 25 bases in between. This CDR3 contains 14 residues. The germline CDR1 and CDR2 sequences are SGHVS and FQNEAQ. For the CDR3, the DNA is TGTGCCAGCAACATGTTGGGTAGGGATGAAAAACTGTATTTT. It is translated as CASNMLGRDEKLYF.

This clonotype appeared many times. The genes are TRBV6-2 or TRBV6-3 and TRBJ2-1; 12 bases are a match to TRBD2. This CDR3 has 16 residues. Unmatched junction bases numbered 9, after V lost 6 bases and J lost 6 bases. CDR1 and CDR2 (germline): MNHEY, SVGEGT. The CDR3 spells CASRSTSGGTLNEQFF. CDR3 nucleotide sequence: TGTGCCAGCAGATCTACTAGCGGGGGGACCCTCAATGAGCAGTTCTTC.

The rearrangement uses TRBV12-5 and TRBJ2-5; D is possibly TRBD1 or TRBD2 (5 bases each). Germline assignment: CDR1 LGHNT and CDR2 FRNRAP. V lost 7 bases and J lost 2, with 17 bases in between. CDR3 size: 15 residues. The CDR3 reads CASARGELGQETQYF. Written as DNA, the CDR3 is TGTGCTAGTGCCCGAGGGGAGCTGGGGCAAGAGACCCAGTACTTC.

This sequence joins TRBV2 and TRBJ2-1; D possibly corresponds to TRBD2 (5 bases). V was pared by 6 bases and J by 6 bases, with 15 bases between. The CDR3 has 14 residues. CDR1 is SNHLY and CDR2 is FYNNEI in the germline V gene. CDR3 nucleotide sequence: TGTGCCAGCAGACCAAGCGAGGGTTCCAATGAGCAGTTCTTC. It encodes CASRPSEGSNEQFF.

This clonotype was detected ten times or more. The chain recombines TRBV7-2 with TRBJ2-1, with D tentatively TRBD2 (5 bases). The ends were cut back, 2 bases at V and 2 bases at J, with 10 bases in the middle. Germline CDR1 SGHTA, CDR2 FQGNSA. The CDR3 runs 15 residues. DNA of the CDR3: TGTGCCAGCAGCTTACGGGATCTAACCTACAATGAGCAGTTCTTC. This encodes CASSLRDLTYNEQFF.

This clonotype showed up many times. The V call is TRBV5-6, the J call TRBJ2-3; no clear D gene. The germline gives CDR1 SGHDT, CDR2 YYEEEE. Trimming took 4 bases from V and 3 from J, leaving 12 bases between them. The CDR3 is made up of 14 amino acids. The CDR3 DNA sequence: TGTGCCAGCAGCAGCCAGTTGGAAACAGATACGCAGTATTTT. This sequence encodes CASSSQLETDTQYF. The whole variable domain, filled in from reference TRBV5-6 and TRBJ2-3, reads DAGVTQSPTHLIKTRGQQVTLRCSPKSGHDTVSWYQQALGQGPQFIFQYYEEEERQRGNFPDRFSGHQFPNYSSELNVNALLLGDSALYLCASSSQLETDTQYFGPGTRLTVL.

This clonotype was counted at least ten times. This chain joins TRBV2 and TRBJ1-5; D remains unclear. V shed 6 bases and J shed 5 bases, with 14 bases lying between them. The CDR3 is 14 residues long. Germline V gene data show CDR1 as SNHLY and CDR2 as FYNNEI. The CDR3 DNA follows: TGTGCCAGCAGCGTGGGCAGCGACTATCAGCCCCAGCATTTT. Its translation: CASSVGSDYQPQHF.

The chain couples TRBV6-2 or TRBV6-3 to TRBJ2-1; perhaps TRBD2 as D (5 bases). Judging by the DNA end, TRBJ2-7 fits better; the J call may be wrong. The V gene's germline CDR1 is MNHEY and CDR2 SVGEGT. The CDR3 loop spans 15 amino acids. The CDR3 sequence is CASRLRDDGDNEQYF. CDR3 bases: TGTGCCAGCAGACTGAGGGATGACGGCGACAATGAGCAGTACTTC.

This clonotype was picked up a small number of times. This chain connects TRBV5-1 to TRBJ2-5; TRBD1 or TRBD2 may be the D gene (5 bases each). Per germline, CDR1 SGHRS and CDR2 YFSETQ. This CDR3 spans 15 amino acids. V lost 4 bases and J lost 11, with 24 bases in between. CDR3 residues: CASSPWGTETTGQYF. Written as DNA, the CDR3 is TGCGCCAGCAGCCCTTGGGGGACGGAAACTACGGGGCAGTACTTC.

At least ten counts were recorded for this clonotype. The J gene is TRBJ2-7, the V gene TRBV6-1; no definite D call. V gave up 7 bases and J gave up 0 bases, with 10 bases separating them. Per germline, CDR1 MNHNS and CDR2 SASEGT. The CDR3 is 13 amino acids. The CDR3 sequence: CASTMQRSYEQYF. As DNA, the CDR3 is TGTGCCAGCACGATGCAGCGCTCCTACGAGCAGTACTTC.

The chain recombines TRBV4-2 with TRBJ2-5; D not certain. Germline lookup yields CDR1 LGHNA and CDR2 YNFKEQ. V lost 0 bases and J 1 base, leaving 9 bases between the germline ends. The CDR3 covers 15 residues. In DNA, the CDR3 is TGTGCCAGCAGCCAAGATTCGTGGGGCCAAGAGACCCAGTACTTC. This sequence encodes CASSQDSWGQETQYF.

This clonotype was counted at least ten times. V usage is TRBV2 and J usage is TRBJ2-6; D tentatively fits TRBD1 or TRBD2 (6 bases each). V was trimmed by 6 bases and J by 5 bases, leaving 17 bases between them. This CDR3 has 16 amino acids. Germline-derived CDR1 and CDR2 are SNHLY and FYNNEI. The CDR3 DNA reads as TGTGCCAGCAGGAACGTCGGGGGCGGGAGGGCCAACGTCCTGACTTTC. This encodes CASRNVGGGRANVLTF.

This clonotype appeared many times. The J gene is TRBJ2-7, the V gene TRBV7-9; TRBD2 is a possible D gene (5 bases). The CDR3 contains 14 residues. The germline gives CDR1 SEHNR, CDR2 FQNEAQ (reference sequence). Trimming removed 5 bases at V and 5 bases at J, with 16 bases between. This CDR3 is CASSDGSSRHEQYF. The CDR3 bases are TGTGCCAGCAGCGACGGGTCTAGCAGGCACGAGCAGTACTTC.

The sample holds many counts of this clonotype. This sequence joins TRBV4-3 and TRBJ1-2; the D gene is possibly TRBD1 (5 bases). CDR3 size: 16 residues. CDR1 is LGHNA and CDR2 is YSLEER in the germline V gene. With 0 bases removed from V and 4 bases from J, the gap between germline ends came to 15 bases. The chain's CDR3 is CASSQDLKGGGYGYTF. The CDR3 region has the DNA TGCGCCAGCAGCCAAGACTTGAAAGGCGGGGGCTATGGCTACACCTTC.

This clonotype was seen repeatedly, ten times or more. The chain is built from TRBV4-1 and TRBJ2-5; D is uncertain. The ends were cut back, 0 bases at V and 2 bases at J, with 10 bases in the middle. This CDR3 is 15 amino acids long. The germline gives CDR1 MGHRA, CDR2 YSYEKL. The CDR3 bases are TGCGCCAGCAGCCAAGAAGGAGTAGGACAAGAGACCCAGTACTTC. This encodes CASSQEGVGQETQYF.

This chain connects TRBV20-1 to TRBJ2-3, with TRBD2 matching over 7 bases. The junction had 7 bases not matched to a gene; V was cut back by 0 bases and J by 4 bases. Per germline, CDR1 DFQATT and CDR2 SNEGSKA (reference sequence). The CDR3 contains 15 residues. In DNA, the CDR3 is TGCAGTGCTAGAGATTGGGGGGGGGGAGCAGATACGCAGTATTTT. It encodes CSARDWGGGADTQYF.

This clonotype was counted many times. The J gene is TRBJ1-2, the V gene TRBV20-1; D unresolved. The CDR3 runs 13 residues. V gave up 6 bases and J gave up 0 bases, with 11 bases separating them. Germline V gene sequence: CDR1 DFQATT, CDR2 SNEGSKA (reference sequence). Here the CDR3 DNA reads TGCAGTGCAAAGGATGTAACTAACTATGGCTACACCTTC. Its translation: CSAKDVTNYGYTF.

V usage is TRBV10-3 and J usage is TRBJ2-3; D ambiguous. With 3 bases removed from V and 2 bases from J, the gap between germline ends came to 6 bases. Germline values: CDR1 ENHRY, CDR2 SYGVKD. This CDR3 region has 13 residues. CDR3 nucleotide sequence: TGTGCCATCAGTGAACACGTCACAGATACGCAGTATTTT. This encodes CAISEHVTDTQYF.